This TCR beta chain was recovered during a study of OX40 agonist ivuxolimab in advanced cancers. On the study more broadly: Ivuxolimab, an agonistic anti-OX40 (CD134) antibody, was given to patients.

A word on this clone: Its antigen is undetermined.

Autoimmune disease history or systemic immunosuppression was exclusionary. Baseline, cycle 4 day 1, and cycle 7 day 1 were the blood sampling points. The V and J ends lost 5 bases and 10 bases, in that order; junction bases with no gene match: 7. This CDR3 spans 14 amino acids. Germline assignment: CDR1 SGHTA and CDR2 FQGNSA. Notes on the study in general: Expanded peripheral T cells had an undetermined antigen specificity.

The assay was immunoSEQ multiplex PCR, and TCRdb's table has in-frame clones only and misses some. The sample lists tens of thousands of clones, 83% occurring once. Sequencing was performed on CD4+ or CD8+ T cells sorted from blood, taken in a trial of the OX40 agonist ivuxolimab. The chain couples TRBV7-2 to TRBJ2-1; 11 bases agree with TRBD1. This receptor was identified in an adult with an advanced solid tumor such as melanoma, head and neck, liver or kidney cancer. Here the CDR3 reads CASSRRTGGVEQFF. The DNA for the CDR3 is TGTGCCAGCAGCCGGCGGACAGGGGGCGTGGAGCAGTTCTTC.